This TCR beta chain was recovered during a study of blood T cell repertoires in COVID-19. Whole-study context: From the United States, Italy and Spain came samples of acute and convalescent COVID-19.

The Seattle site enrolled patients during active infection and followed them longitudinally. As processed by the authors: Researchers report that nucleated cell counts were estimated from reference gene primer amplification. Profiling relied on immunoSEQ multiplex PCR, and the TCRdb table lists in-frame clones only, not all of them. The DNA was the basis for D and trimming; V, J and clone size are from that table. The table includes about 350,000 clones, around nine tenths detected once. From germline, CDR1 is SGHDN and CDR2 FVKESK. This CDR3 contains 17 residues. The V segment lost 0 bases and the J segment 5 bases; nucleotides outside the gene matches: 7.

The clonotype originates from a woman aged 55 to 70 with COVID-19, enrolled during active disease. V and J are TRBV14 and TRBJ2-2; 9 bases map to TRBD2. The sample was peripheral blood. The CDR3 nucleotides read TGTGCCAGCAGCCAAGATCCAGGGCTAGCGGGGACCGGGGAGCTGTTTTTT. Protein product: CASSQDPGLAGTGELFF. The full variable domain, completed using reference TRBV14 and TRBJ2-2, is EAGVTQFPSHSVIEKGQTVTLRCDPISGHDNLYWYRRVMGKEIKFLLHFVKESKQDESGMPNNRFLAERTGGTYSTLKVQPAELEDSGVYFCASSQDPGLAGTGELFFGEGSRLTVL.